This TCR beta chain was identified during a study of blood T cell repertoires in COVID-19. About the research overall: Collection of acute and convalescent COVID-19 samples took place in the United States, Italy and Spain. PBMCs, B-cell-depleted T cells, or T cells provided the cDNA or gDNA that made up the material.

How the authors handled the data: Reference gene primer amplification gave estimated nucleated cell counts. This table comes from immunoSEQ multiplex PCR, and its TCRdb copy is limited to in-frame clones, with some not included. Clonal size and the V and J genes are those of that table, whereas D and trimming came from the DNA. Here the sample spans fewer than 200,000 clones, about 87% being singletons. CDR1 and CDR2 (germline): SGDLS, YYNGEE. V lost 1 base and J lost 5, with 15 bases in between. CDR3 length equals 15 residues. The sequence derives from a woman aged 50 to 60 with acute or convalescent COVID-19. The rearrangement joins TRBV9 to TRBJ1-1; D possibly corresponds to TRBD1 (5 bases). The source material was peripheral blood. This CDR3 is CASSVSPGRGTEAFF. Here the CDR3 DNA reads TGTGCCAGCAGCGTAAGTCCGGGACGGGGGACTGAAGCTTTCTTT. Based on the CDR3 plus reference TRBV9 and TRBJ1-1, the full variable domain is DSGVTQTPKHLITATGQRVTLRCSPRSGDLSVYWYQQSLDQGLQFLIQYYNGEERAKGNILERFSAQQFPDLHSELNLSSLELGDSALYFCASSVSPGRGTEAFFGQGTRLTVV.